A single sample is the source of the 30 T cell receptor beta chains below, sequenced in a study of blood T cell repertoires in COVID-19. This table comes from immunoSEQ multiplex PCR, and its TCRdb copy is limited to in-frame clones, with some not included. This table has approximately 210,000 clones, more than 70% appearing once. Sequenced sample: peripheral blood. These receptors all stem from a woman aged 40 to 49 who had recovered from COVID-19.

The chain joins TRBV12-3 or TRBV12-4 to TRBJ2-1; 8 nucleotides align to TRBD1. The V segment lost 9 bases and the J segment 7 bases; nucleotides outside the gene matches: 5. This CDR3 is built from 12 residues. CDR3 sequence reads: CASRGQVNEQFF. CDR3 nucleotide sequence: TGTGCCAGTCGGGGACAGGTTAATGAGCAGTTCTTC.

The CDR3: CASSDPWGKAGGKDEQFF. The DNA of the CDR3 is TGTGCCAGCAGCGATCCCTGGGGTAAAGCGGGAGGTAAGGATGAGCAGTTCTTC. V and J are TRBV9 and TRBJ2-1; 9 positions match TRBD2. Per the germline V gene, CDR1 is SGDLS and CDR2 is YYNGEE. The CDR3 runs 18 residues. After removal of 3 bases from V and 8 bases from J, the junction contained 18 bases not matched to a gene. The full variable domain, its missing parts supplied by reference TRBV9 and TRBJ2-1, is DSGVTQTPKHLITATGQRVTLRCSPRSGDLSVYWYQQSLDQGLQFLIQYYNGEERAKGNILERFSAQQFPDLHSELNLSSLELGDSALYFCASSDPWGKAGGKDEQFFGPGTRLTVL.

The chain has TRBV11-2 and TRBJ1-2; D is uncertain. The length of the CDR3 is 12 residues. The V end lost 0 bases, the J end lost 5 bases, and 4 bases lay between the germline ends. Per germline, CDR1 SGHAT and CDR2 FQNNGV. The DNA of the CDR3 is TGTGCCAGCAGCTTAGACCTTTATGGCTACACCTTC. Amino acids: CASSLDLYGYTF.

This clone came up a few times. J is TRBJ2-7 and V is TRBV10-1; D is possibly TRBD1 (6 bases). This CDR3 is 23 amino acids long. Trimming took off 2 bases at V and 4 bases at J, with 39 bases between the two ends. Looked up from germline, CDR1 is WNHNN and CDR2 is SYGVQD (reference sequence). CDR3: CASSELGGSLLVRPGDHHYEQYF. The CDR3 DNA follows: TGCGCCAGCAGTGAGCTCGGTGGCTCATTGTTGGTTCGTCCAGGGGATCATCATTACGAGCAGTACTTC.

The chain links TRBV3-1 (or the pseudogene TRBV3-2) to TRBJ1-1; D is possibly TRBD1 (5 bases). CDR3 size: 14 residues. Trimming removed 4 bases at V and 6 bases at J, with 15 bases between. CDR1 and CDR2 (germline): LGHDT, YNNKEL (reference sequence). For the CDR3, the DNA is TGTGCCAGCAGCCCGAGGGGAGGGGCCGCTGAAGCTTTCTTT. Its protein product is CASSPRGGAAEAFF.

The chain joins TRBV18 to TRBJ2-7, with TRBD1 matching 8 bases. The V and J ends lost 6 bases and 5 bases, in that order; junction bases with no gene match: 6. The CDR3 runs 13 residues. Germline V gene lookup returns CDR1 KGHSH and CDR2 LQKENI. CDR3 protein: CASSGQGFDEQYF. DNA for the CDR3: TGTGCCAGCTCCGGACAGGGCTTTGACGAGCAGTACTTC.

The rearrangement uses TRBV11-2 and TRBJ2-7, with 15 bases that match TRBD2. Looked up from germline, CDR1 is SGHAT and CDR2 is FQNNGV. J gave up 6 bases and V 4 bases, and 7 bases lay outside the gene matches. There are 16 residues in the CDR3. CDR3 region: CASSSQGLAGGGEQYF. CDR3 DNA sequence: TGTGCCAGCAGCTCTCAGGGACTAGCGGGAGGAGGCGAGCAGTACTTC.

This clone has just a few counts. The chain links TRBV19 to TRBJ2-1, with a tentative D call TRBD2 (5 bases). Germline CDR1 and CDR2: LNHDA and SQIVND (reference sequence). Trimming left V 2 bases short and J 4 bases short, with 15 bases between. The CDR3 runs 16 residues. The CDR3 nucleotides read TGTGCCAGTAGTATATTGTCTGGGCGCGGGTACAATGAGCAGTTCTTC. Translation gives CASSILSGRGYNEQFF.

The chain combines TRBV4-2 with TRBJ1-1; 7 nucleotides match TRBD1. Germline values: CDR1 LGHNA, CDR2 YNFKEQ. The CDR3 contains 16 residues. The trim removed 0 bases at V and 4 bases at J, leaving 8 bases unmatched. The CDR3 nucleotides are TGTGCCAGCAGCCAAGACCTCAGACAGGGAGGCACTGAAGCTTTCTTT. Translated: CASSQDLRQGGTEAFF.

The chain is built from TRBV10-3 and TRBJ1-2; D gene uncertain. The germline gives CDR1 ENHRY, CDR2 SYGVKD. The V and J ends lost 5 bases and 12 bases respectively, with 16 bases between them. The length of the CDR3 is 12 residues. The CDR3 DNA sequence: TGTGCCATCAGTCCGGGTCTGGGAGGGCACACCTTC. Protein sequence: CAISPGLGGHTF.

The J gene is TRBJ2-1, the V gene TRBV3-1 (or the pseudogene TRBV3-2); maybe TRBD2 (6 bases). V lost 0 bases and J lost 0, with 12 bases in between. CDR1 and CDR2 from the germline V gene are LGHDT and YNNKEL (reference sequence). CDR3 size: 17 residues. CDR3: CASSQDPTGSSYNEQFF. The CDR3 nucleotides read TGTGCCAGCAGCCAAGATCCGACCGGGAGCTCCTACAATGAGCAGTTCTTC.

In its sample, this clone was seen once. This chain joins TRBV10-3 and TRBJ2-7, with TRBD1 identical over 7 bases. Germline loops: CDR1 ENHRY, CDR2 SYGVKD. V dropped 5 bases and J dropped 4; count of bases not matched to a gene: 8. CDR3 size: 14 residues. The CDR3 bases are TGTGCCATCAGTTGGGACAGCGTCTATTACGAGCAGTACTTC. Residues: CAISWDSVYYEQYF.

This chain joins TRBV3-1 (or the pseudogene TRBV3-2) and TRBJ2-3, with TRBD2 matching over 10 bases. Trimming took 2 bases from V and 5 from J; bases not matched to a gene: 7. The CDR3 loop spans 16 amino acids. The germline gives CDR1 LGHDT, CDR2 YNNKEL (reference sequence). The CDR3 DNA sequence: TGTGCCAGCAGCCAAAGGTCTAGCGGGAGTCGAGATACGCAGTATTTT. Translation gives CASSQRSSGSRDTQYF.

The rearrangement links TRBV14 to TRBJ2-3, with TRBD2 matching over 13 bases. Per germline, CDR1 SGHDN and CDR2 FVKESK. The CDR3 runs to 17 residues. The J segment lost 6 bases and the V segment lost 0 bases, leaving 6 bases of the junction unmatched. The CDR3 coding sequence is TGTGCCAGCAGCCAAGATCTTGGGACTAGCGGGATGGATACGCAGTATTTT. It yields the protein CASSQDLGTSGMDTQYF.

The chain's CDR3 is CASSEVQRRNQPQHF. The CDR3 nucleotides are TGTGCCAGCAGTGAAGTACAGAGACGAAATCAGCCCCAGCATTTT. This chain joins TRBV2 and TRBJ1-5; D remains ambiguous. Trimming removed 1 base at V and 4 bases at J, with 11 bases between. The CDR3 covers 15 residues. CDR1 and CDR2 (germline): SNHLY, FYNNEI.

The chain uses TRBV28 and TRBJ2-5, with 11 nucleotides matching TRBD1. The CDR3 has 16 amino acids. Germline V gives CDR1 MDHEN, CDR2 SYDVKM. The V and J ends lost 6 bases and 5 bases, in that order; junction bases with no gene match: 11. The CDR3: CASSSPGTGGMETQYF. CDR3 nucleotides: TGTGCCAGCAGCTCCCCCGGGACAGGGGGGATGGAGACCCAGTACTTC.

This CDR3 is CASSEAASTGELFF. The DNA of the CDR3 is TGTGCCAGCAGTGAGGCTGCCAGCACCGGGGAGCTGTTTTTT. This rearrangement joins TRBV2 to TRBJ2-2; D is unresolved. The germline CDR1 and CDR2 sequences are SNHLY and FYNNEI. V was shortened by 3 bases and J by 4 bases, with 9 bases between the two germline ends. The length of the CDR3 is 14 residues.

V is TRBV7-2 and J is TRBJ2-3; 12 nucleotides match TRBD2. Germline assignment: CDR1 SGHTA and CDR2 FQGNSA. Losses at the gene ends were 6 bases for V and 4 bases for J; bases not matched to a gene: 5. The CDR3 length is 15 residues. The CDR3 nucleotides read TGTGCCAGCAGGCTAGCGGGAGGGAATCCAGATACGCAGTATTTT. It yields the protein CASRLAGGNPDTQYF. Based on the CDR3 plus reference TRBV7-2 and TRBJ2-3, the full variable domain is GAGVSQSPSNKVTEKGKDVELRCDPISGHTALYWYRQSLGQGLEFLIYFQGNSAPDKSGLPSDRFSAERTGGSVSTLTIQRTQQEDSAVYLCASRLAGGNPDTQYFGPGTRLTVL.

V usage is TRBV30 and J usage is TRBJ2-7; 8 bases line up with TRBD2. V was clipped by 2 bases and J by 4 bases; unmatched bases: 10. Germline-derived CDR1 and CDR2 are GTSNPN and SVGIG (reference sequence). This CDR3 has 15 residues. Here the CDR3 DNA reads TGTGCCTGGAGTCGCCGCCATACTAGCGGATACGAGCAGTACTTC. It codes for CAWSRRHTSGYEQYF. The full variable domain, with the rest looked up from reference TRBV30 and TRBJ2-7, is SQTIHQWPATLVQPVGSPLSLECTVEGTSNPNLYWYRQAAGRGLQLLFYSVGIGQISSEVPQNLSASRPQDRQFILSSKKLLLSDSGFYLCAWSRRHTSGYEQYFGPGTRLTVT.

At least ten counts were recorded for this clone. This chain joins TRBV30 and TRBJ2-7; 10 bases align to TRBD2. J lost 5 bases, V lost 3 bases, and 10 bases had no gene match. From germline, CDR1 is GTSNPN and CDR2 SVGIG (reference sequence). This CDR3 contains 15 residues. Here the CDR3 reads CAWREGPSGSDEQYF. The CDR3 bases are TGTGCCTGGAGAGAGGGTCCTAGCGGGAGTGACGAGCAGTACTTC.

The rearrangement joins TRBV5-4 to TRBJ1-2, with no clear D. Germline V lookup: CDR1 SGHNT, CDR2 YYREEE (reference sequence). The CDR3 runs to 16 residues. The V end was cut by 6 bases, the J end by 5 bases, with 23 bases between. CDR3 nucleotides: TGTGCCAGCACCTTCGGAACGCCCGGAGGACCTTATGGCTACACCTTC. This translates into CASTFGTPGGPYGYTF. Using reference TRBV5-4 and TRBJ1-2 for the parts outside the CDR3, the full variable domain is ETGVTQSPTHLIKTRGQQVTLRCSSQSGHNTVSWYQQALGQGPQFIFQYYREEENGRGNFPPRFSGLQFPNYSSELNVNALELDDSALYLCASTFGTPGGPYGYTFGSGTRLTVV.

The chain carries TRBV5-5 and TRBJ1-2; D unresolved. Germline values: CDR1 SGHKS, CDR2 YYEKEE (reference sequence). Trimming shortened V by 3 bases and J by 8 bases, and 14 bases separated the two germline ends. CDR3 length equals 13 residues. The DNA of the CDR3 is TGTGCCAGCAGCTCCGTGCCCGGGGAAGGCTACACCTTC. It encodes CASSSVPGEGYTF.

The V call is TRBV7-2, the J call TRBJ2-7, with TRBD2 matching over 9 bases. This CDR3 has 12 amino acids. Germline V gene lookup returns CDR1 SGHTA and CDR2 FQGNSA. Trimming took 6 bases from V and 6 from J; bases not matched to a gene: 3. Here the CDR3 DNA reads TGTGCCAGCAGTATAGCGGGAGCCGAGCAGTACTTC. This codes for CASSIAGAEQYF.

CDR3 sequence: CASSPHYAVGTDTQYF. The CDR3 nucleotides read TGTGCCAGCAGTCCGCACTACGCCGTCGGCACAGATACGCAGTATTTT. The chain carries TRBV28 and TRBJ2-3; D is ambiguous. The CDR3 loop spans 16 amino acids. The V end lost 5 bases, the J end lost 1 base, and 16 bases lay between the germline ends. From germline, CDR1 is MDHEN and CDR2 SYDVKM.

The V call is TRBV3-1 (or the pseudogene TRBV3-2), the J call TRBJ2-2; D is perhaps TRBD2 (6 bases). The CDR3 length is 14 residues. Germline V gene sequence: CDR1 LGHDT, CDR2 YNNKEL (reference sequence). Trimming shortened V by 10 bases and J by 4 bases, and 16 bases separated the two germline ends. In nucleotides, the CDR3 is TGTGCCACCAAGGGACTTCTGAGCACCGGGGAGCTGTTTTTT. Its protein is CATKGLLSTGELFF.

This clone was found once. The gene calls are TRBV7-2 and TRBJ2-3; D is perhaps TRBD2 (7 bases). Trimming shortened V by 6 bases and J by 4 bases, and 29 bases separated the two germline ends. CDR1 SGHTA and CDR2 FQGNSA come from the germline V gene. The CDR3 spans 19 residues. The CDR3 DNA reads as TGTGCCAGCAGGGGGGGGGCTTACAGCGGGTCTGAGGATCCAGATACGCAGTATTTT. This gives the protein CASRGGAYSGSEDPDTQYF. The full variable domain, in which reference TRBV7-2 and TRBJ2-3 provide the parts outside the CDR3, is GAGVSQSPSNKVTEKGKDVELRCDPISGHTALYWYRQSLGQGLEFLIYFQGNSAPDKSGLPSDRFSAERTGGSVSTLTIQRTQQEDSAVYLCASRGGAYSGSEDPDTQYFGPGTRLTVL.

This chain connects TRBV4-3 to TRBJ1-5; TRBD1 aligns across 9 bases. The CDR3 spans 15 residues. Losses at the gene ends were 1 base for V and 7 bases for J; bases not matched to a gene: 5. Germline lookup yields CDR1 LGHNA and CDR2 YSLEER. The CDR3 reads CASSQGTGVYQPQHF. CDR3 sequence (DNA): TGCGCCAGCAGCCAAGGGACAGGGGTTTACCAGCCCCAGCATTTT.

This rearrangement joins TRBV18 to TRBJ2-1; 8 bases match TRBD1. The germline CDR1 and CDR2 sequences are KGHSH and LQKENI. There are 16 residues in the CDR3. The J segment lost 6 bases and the V segment lost 2 bases, leaving 9 bases of the junction unmatched. The DNA for the CDR3 is TGTGCCAGCTCACCAAACTCCGGGACAGGAAGCAATGAGCAGTTCTTC. This encodes CASSPNSGTGSNEQFF.

The gene calls are TRBV27 and TRBJ1-4; 7 nucleotides match TRBD1. V trimming: 7 bases; J trimming: 5 bases; junction bases outside the gene matches: 4. The CDR3 sequence is 13 residues long. From germline, CDR1 is MNHEY and CDR2 SMNVEV (reference sequence). The CDR3 DNA reads as TGTGCCAGCACCCGGGACAGCAATGAAAAACTGTTTTTT. Encoded protein: CASTRDSNEKLFF.

The V and J genes are TRBV30 and TRBJ2-7; 9 nucleotides match TRBD1. The CDR3 totals 12 residues. Germline V CDR1 and CDR2: GTSNPN, SVGIG (reference sequence). Trimming removed 1 base from V and 6 bases from J; junction bases left unmatched: 1. The CDR3 loop is CAWSGTGAEQYF. CDR3 in DNA: TGTGCCTGGAGTGGGACAGGGGCCGAGCAGTACTTC.